The TCR beta chain described here comes from a study of shared clonotypes between healthy human individuals. This table comes from immunoSEQ multiplex PCR, and its TCRdb copy is limited to in-frame clones, with some not included. The repertoire includes about 1 million clones, about 76% of them detected once, and 1.4% to 1.5% sits in the top ten. CDR3 size: 14 residues. Germline loops: CDR1 SGHDT, CDR2 YYEEEE. After removal of 3 bases from V and 2 bases from J, the junction contained 2 bases not matched to a gene. The source is a man aged 18 to 35 in good health. The sample taken for sequencing was memory CD4+ T cells sorted from blood. Subset denoted: CD45RA-negative fraction. The chain employs TRBV5-6 and TRBJ2-7; 10 nucleotides align to TRBD1. The CDR3 DNA sequence: TGTGCCAGCAGCTGGGGACAGGGGACCTACGAGCAGTACTTC. Encoded protein: CASSWGQGTYEQYF. The whole variable domain, remainder taken from reference TRBV5-6 and TRBJ2-7, is DAGVTQSPTHLIKTRGQQVTLRCSPKSGHDTVSWYQQALGQGPQFIFQYYEEEERQRGNFPDRFSGHQFPNYSSELNVNALLLGDSALYLCASSWGQGTYEQYFGPGTRLTVT.